This TCR beta chain was captured in a study of metastatic and nonmetastatic thyroid tumors. Study in general: Samples came from malignant and benign thyroid patients, and repertoires were compared across blood and tumor or nodule tissue.

General study points: When malignant thyroid tumors were compared with benign nodules, TCR beta diversity was reportedly significantly higher in the malignant tumors. This held in both blood and tumor samples.

All patients were treatment-naive before thyroid surgery. CDR3 size: 15 residues. CDR1 and CDR2 from the germline V gene are SGHAT and FQNNGV. V was clipped by 5 bases and J by 6 bases; unmatched bases: 5. Per the original data handling: The authors used CDR3 differences across clinicopathological groups to build a distant-metastasis classifier for papillary thyroid cancer. TCRdb re-analyzed the PCR reads through MiXCR. None of the V and J calls come from the authors' own analysis; TCRdb made them. The sample carries some 34,000 clones, around 21% recorded once. Worth noting for this clone: Its antigen is unidentified.

The source is a female donor with papillary thyroid cancer or a benign thyroid nodule (not recorded which). Some clones in this sample may be carry-over from other donors' samples. Sample: blood. The V gene is TRBV11-2, the J gene TRBJ2-1; 12 bases are shared with TRBD2. CDR3 residues: CASSLGTSGLNEQFF. The CDR3 DNA follows: TGTGCCAGCAGCCTAGGGACTAGCGGGCTCAATGAGCAGTTCTTC.